This T cell receptor beta chain was found in a study of early T cells in non-severe SARS-CoV-2 infection. Study details: Chains were not paired, and sequencing was done on bulk RNA from unsorted whole blood.

The junction had 21 bases not matched to a gene; V was cut back by 5 bases and J by 5 bases. The germline gives CDR1 SGHTA, CDR2 FQGNSA. This CDR3 has 19 amino acids. Study results and limitations: Private and CD4 specificities were missed by VDJdb matching, skewed to anti-spike CD8.

Each cDNA molecule carried a unique molecular identifier. TCRdb reprocessed the 5' RACE reads with MiXCR, giving one entry per CDR3 protein. The data show under 35,000 distinct CDR3 sequences, with around 5% seen just once and approximately 3.4% held by the top ten. This clonotype was observed many times. Its antigen is as yet unknown. The chain joins TRBV7-2 to TRBJ1-1, with TRBD1 matching 9 bases. The source material was whole blood. This TCR derives from an adult who was a healthcare worker with PCR-confirmed SARS-CoV-2 infection or an uninfected control (not recorded which). In DNA form, the CDR3 reads TGTGCCAGCAGCCAAAGAATTTCGGGACAGGGAACGTCGAAGACTGAAGCTTTCTTT. It translates to CASSQRISGQGTSKTEAFF.